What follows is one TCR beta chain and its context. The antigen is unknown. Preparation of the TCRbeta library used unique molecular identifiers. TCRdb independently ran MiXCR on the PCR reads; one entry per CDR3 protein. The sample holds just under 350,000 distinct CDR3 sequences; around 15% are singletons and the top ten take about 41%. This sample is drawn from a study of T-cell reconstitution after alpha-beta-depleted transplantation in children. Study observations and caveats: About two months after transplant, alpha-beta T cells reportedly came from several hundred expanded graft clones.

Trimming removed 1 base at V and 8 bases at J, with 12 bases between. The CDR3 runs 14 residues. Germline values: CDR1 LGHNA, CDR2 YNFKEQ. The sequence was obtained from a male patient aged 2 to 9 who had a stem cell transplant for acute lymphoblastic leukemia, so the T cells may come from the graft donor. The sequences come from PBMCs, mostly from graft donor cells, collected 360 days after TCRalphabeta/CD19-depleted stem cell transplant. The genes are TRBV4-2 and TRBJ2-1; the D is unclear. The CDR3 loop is CASSQVSQVYEQFF. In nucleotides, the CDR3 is TGTGCCAGCAGCCAAGTTTCGCAGGTATATGAGCAGTTCTTC.